Only a few counts were recorded for the clone carrying this TCR beta chain. Its antigen is currently unknown. Unique molecular identifiers were incorporated when the TCRbeta library was constructed. TCRdb re-called the PCR reads through MiXCR, storing one row per CDR3 protein. The sample lists some 600,000 distinct CDR3 sequences; over 10% were seen once. The data stem from a study of T-cell reconstitution after alpha-beta-depleted transplantation in children. Study-wide results and limits: Expanded clones from the graft, numbering several hundred, reportedly supplied alpha-beta T cells about two months after transplant. From newly produced T cells came most of the T-cell counts and diversity one year after transplant.

The CDR3 runs 17 residues. Germline CDR1 is MGHDK and CDR2 is SYGVNS. Trimming removed 8 bases from V and 2 bases from J, with 23 bases in between. This TCR derives from a male patient aged 10 to 17 who had a stem cell transplant for acute myeloid leukemia, so the T cells may come from the graft donor. J is TRBJ2-3 and V is TRBV25-1; possible D gene TRBD1, 6 bases. The sequences come from PBMCs, mostly from graft donor cells, collected 360 days after TCRalphabeta/CD19-depleted stem cell transplant. Written as DNA, the CDR3 is TGTGCCAGCGGTGGCAGGGACACCGGTCCCCTCACAGATACGCAGTATTTT. Amino acid sequence: CASGGRDTGPLTDTQYF. Full variable domain (missing parts from reference TRBV25-1 and TRBJ2-3): EADIYQTPRYLVIGTGKKITLECSQTMGHDKMYWYQQDPGMELHLIHYSYGVNSTEKGDLSSESTVSRIRTEHFPLTLESARPSHTSQYLCASGGRDTGPLTDTQYFGPGTRLTVL.